Below, 5 T cell receptor beta chains from the same sample are listed, as sequenced in a study of graft-versus-host responses after intestinal transplantation. These receptors have no known antigen. The assay was immunoSEQ multiplex PCR, and TCRdb's table has in-frame clones only and misses some. The sample holds about 64,000 clones, 90% seen once. Sequencing used unstimulated CD8+ T cells sorted from spleen or lymph node cells, obtained before transplant. The source of these receptors is a human donor who was the organ donor for an intestinal transplant.

The chain recombines TRBV4-2 with TRBJ2-7; D unresolved. CDR1 and CDR2 from the germline V gene are LGHNA and YNFKEQ. Trimming took 0 bases from V and 1 from J, leaving 10 bases between them. This CDR3 contains 15 residues. The CDR3 reads CASSQERGPSYEQYF. CDR3 nucleotide sequence: TGTGCCAGCAGCCAAGAACGTGGGCCTTCCTACGAGCAGTACTTC.

The chain carries TRBV5-4 and TRBJ2-5; D is perhaps TRBD2 (6 bases). Germline values: CDR1 SGHNT, CDR2 YYREEE (reference sequence). Trimming left V 1 base short and J 4 bases short, with 17 bases between. CDR3 length: 16 amino acids. CDR3 protein: CASSLWGPGLGETQYF. CDR3 DNA sequence: TGTGCCAGCAGCTTGTGGGGTCCGGGACTCGGAGAGACCCAGTACTTC.

This chain uses TRBV28 with TRBJ2-1; 7 bases map to TRBD2. Germline loops: CDR1 MDHEN, CDR2 SYDVKM. J was trimmed by 3 bases and V by 2 bases; bases with no gene match: 1. This CDR3 comprises 14 residues. CDR3 residues: CASSLREVYNEQFF. In nucleotides, the CDR3 is TGTGCCAGCAGTTTACGGGAGGTCTACAATGAGCAGTTCTTC.

This sequence joins TRBV6-1 and TRBJ2-1; D is perhaps TRBD2 (6 bases). This CDR3 has 17 residues. V was trimmed by 1 base and J by 0 bases, leaving 13 bases between them. Germline V gene sequence: CDR1 MNHNS, CDR2 SASEGT. CDR3 in amino acids: CASSEEEGGPSYNEQFF. DNA for the CDR3: TGTGCCAGCAGTGAAGAGGAGGGAGGTCCCTCCTACAATGAGCAGTTCTTC.

This chain connects TRBV27 to TRBJ2-1, with 7 bases lining up with TRBD2. Germline CDR1 reads MNHEY; CDR2 reads SMNVEV (reference sequence). The CDR3 extends over 14 amino acids. Unmatched junction bases numbered 14, after V lost 8 bases and J lost 10 bases. CDR3 DNA sequence: TGTGCCAGCCGTGGGGGGGGAGGGCTAAACGAGCAGTTCTTC. Amino acid sequence: CASRGGGGLNEQFF.